This passage covers 4 T cell receptor beta chains from one sample sequenced in a study of blood T cells in healthy people across ages. A second PCR of roughly 7 to 11 cycles used a sample-barcoded 5' primer and a J-beta primer mix. From the 5' RACE reads, TCRdb called clonotypes with MiXCR, one entry per CDR3 protein. The top ten clones hold approximately 15% of a sample with about 650,000 distinct CDR3 sequences, 32% of them seen once. Sequenced material: blood. The receptor source for this set is a woman older than 75 in good health.

This rearrangement joins TRBV6-4 to TRBJ2-3, with a weak D call TRBD2 (6 bases). The CDR3 spans 15 residues. Germline lookup yields CDR1 MRHNA and CDR2 SNTAGT. The ends were cut back, 2 bases at V and 0 bases at J, with 9 bases in the middle. CDR3 region: CASSDNAGSTDTQYF. The CDR3, as DNA: TGTGCCAGCAGTGACAATGCGGGAAGCACAGATACGCAGTATTTT.

The table lists this clonotype with many counts. The genes are TRBV4-3 and TRBJ2-6; the match to TRBD2 covers 11 bases. Germline-derived CDR1 and CDR2 are LGHNA and YSLEER. The CDR3 has 18 amino acids. With 1 base clipped from V and 4 bases from J, the junction kept 6 bases outside the gene matches. In nucleotides, the CDR3 is TGCGCCAGCAGCCAAGTAGTAGCGGGGGGGCGAGGGGCCAACGTCCTGACTTTC. Translating gives CASSQVVAGGRGANVLTF.

This clonotype has a handful of counts. This chain links TRBV6-1 with TRBJ1-6, with a tentative D call TRBD1 (6 bases). V was shortened by 0 bases and J by 10 bases, with 13 bases between the two germline ends. There are 15 residues in the CDR3. The germline V gene encodes CDR1 MNHNS and CDR2 SASEGT. The CDR3 protein is CASSEAMGGRSPLHF. The DNA of the CDR3 is TGTGCCAGCAGTGAAGCAATGGGGGGCCGGTCACCCCTCCACTTT.

This clonotype was seen ten or more times. The genes are TRBV7-2 and TRBJ2-3, with 10 nucleotides matching TRBD2. The CDR3 loop spans 15 amino acids. CDR1 is SGHTA, CDR2 FQGNSA, per germline. J lost 1 base, V lost 5 bases, and 3 bases had no gene match. CDR3 residues: CASSITSGGTDTQYF. The CDR3 DNA reads TGTGCCAGCAGCATTACTAGCGGGGGCACAGATACGCAGTATTTT.